This T cell receptor (beta chain) stems from a study of OX40 agonist ivuxolimab in advanced cancers. Study-level information: Patients in the trial were receiving intravenous ivuxolimab every 2 weeks, at doses of 0.01 to 10 mg/kg. The dose-escalation cohort was about 86% male, with a mean age of about 56 years, ranging roughly 20 to 90. The study reported partial responses in three patients: one hepatocellular carcinoma, two cutaneous melanoma.

A note on this clone: Its antigen is not identified.

Study-wide points: At 0.1 to 3.0 mg/kg, CD4+ and CD8+ blood T cells expanded clonally by week 6.

TCRdb's table, derived via immunoSEQ multiplex PCR, lists solely in-frame clones and lacks some. The sample lists about 58,000 clones; about 90% were seen once. CDR3 length equals 13 residues. CDR1 and CDR2 (germline): LNHDA, SQIVND (reference sequence). The ends were cut back, 6 bases at V and 1 base at J, with 9 bases in the middle. The specimen comprised CD4+ or CD8+ T cells sorted from blood, sampled in a trial of the OX40 agonist ivuxolimab. This chain connects TRBV19 to TRBJ1-1; no firm D call. This sequence was found in an adult with an advanced solid tumor such as melanoma, head and neck, liver or kidney cancer. This chain's CDR3 is CASSLRENTEAFF. In DNA, the CDR3 is TGTGCCAGTAGCTTAAGGGAGAACACTGAAGCTTTCTTT.